This T cell receptor beta chain was documented in a study of blood T cells in healthy people across ages. Trimming removed 1 base from V and 9 bases from J; junction bases left unmatched: 13. In germline, CDR1 is SGHTA, CDR2 FQGNSA. The CDR3 runs 16 residues. A note on this clonotype: Its antigen is undetermined.

Findings of the study overall: PBMCs were not sorted, which prevented a conclusive comparison of naive versus antigen-experienced cells. Aged donors had fewer naive CD4+ cells and lower diversity than long-lived donors.

A second PCR, run for roughly 7 to 12 cycles, used a sample-barcoded 5' primer plus a J-beta primer mix. From the 5' RACE reads, TCRdb called clonotypes with MiXCR, one entry per CDR3 protein. Of 650,000 to 700,000 distinct CDR3 sequences detected, approximately 31% appear once; the ten largest clones hold over 15%. V gene TRBV7-2 combines with J gene TRBJ2-3; 7 nucleotides agree with TRBD2. This TCR derives from a woman older than 75 in good health. Sequencing was performed on blood. The DNA of the CDR3 is TGTGCCAGCAGCTTAGAAGGGAGCGGGGTACCCAGGACGCAGTATTTT. Protein sequence: CASSLEGSGVPRTQYF.